This TCR beta chain was documented in a study of Ad26.COV2.S vaccination and SARS-CoV-2 variants. Overall study context: The donor participated in the COV1001 trial, in its Ad26.COV2.S arm.

Assay used: immunoSEQ multiplex PCR; TCRdb lists only in-frame clones, some missing. The sample shows 380,000 or so clones, around 82% of them seen only once. The CDR3 has 12 residues. V dropped 3 bases and J dropped 6 bases, with 7 bases sitting between them. Treatment defined: about 20 received Ad26.COV2.S at low or high dose, single or two shots; several received placebo; per-sample allocation not given. Day 63 following the first vaccine or placebo injection was when the samples were taken. The material was peripheral blood, obtained in a trial of Ad26.COV2.S vaccine versus placebo. This TCR was sampled from a person between 18 and 60 years old who received the Ad26.COV2.S COVID-19 vaccine or a placebo. The chain employs TRBV12-3 or TRBV12-4 and TRBJ2-3; D is uncertain. Here the CDR3 DNA reads TGTGCCAGCAGTTTCAGGCAGGATACGCAGTATTTT. It is translated as CASSFRQDTQYF.